This TCR beta chain was observed in a study of cytomegalovirus exposure and HLA in healthy donors. Germline CDR1 reads SEHNR; CDR2 reads FQNEAQ (reference sequence). V lost 1 base and J lost 4; bases outside the gene matches: 2. The CDR3 is 15 residues long. This table comes from immunoSEQ multiplex PCR, and its TCRdb copy is limited to in-frame clones, with some not included. The table lists hundreds of thousands of clones, approximately 90% of them singletons. The V gene is TRBV7-9, the J gene TRBJ2-5; 11 nucleotides match TRBD2. The receptor was derived from a man between 18 and 29 years old in good health and CMV-seronegative. The specimen sequenced was PBMCs. This chain's CDR3 is CASSLVAGGPETQYF. The CDR3 region has the DNA TGTGCCAGCAGCTTAGTAGCGGGAGGGCCAGAGACCCAGTACTTC.